What follows are 9 T cell receptor beta chains derived from one specimen sequenced in a study of T cell responses to AZD1222 COVID-19 vaccine. Only in-frame clones appear in the TCRdb table, and some are missing; sequencing was by immunoSEQ multiplex PCR. The sample holds approximately 190,000 clones, roughly 91% seen once. Sequences were derived from peripheral blood, sampled on day 0 of AZD1222 vaccination. These receptors were collected from an adult in good health.

This clone was picked up a small number of times. The chain couples TRBV9 to TRBJ2-1; D is possibly TRBD2 (6 bases). Germline V gene data show CDR1 as SGDLS and CDR2 as YYNGEE. The CDR3 totals 14 residues. V lost 0 bases to trimming and J lost 2 bases, with 6 bases between them. The CDR3 region is CASSVGGAYNEQFF. The CDR3 DNA reads TGTGCCAGCAGCGTAGGGGGGGCCTACAATGAGCAGTTCTTC.

The CDR3 sequence: CASSPNQGSTDTQYF. The CDR3, as DNA: TGTGCCAGCTCACCCAATCAGGGAAGCACAGATACGCAGTATTTT. The V gene is TRBV18, the J gene TRBJ2-3, with D possibly matching TRBD1 (5 bases). CDR3 size: 15 residues. From germline, CDR1 is KGHSH and CDR2 LQKENI. The ends were cut back, 3 bases at V and 0 bases at J, with 10 bases in the middle.

This sequence joins TRBV18 and TRBJ2-1, with 7 nucleotides matching TRBD2. This CDR3 region has 14 residues. With 5 bases clipped from V and 6 bases from J, the junction kept 7 bases outside the gene matches. Looked up from germline, CDR1 is KGHSH and CDR2 is LQKENI. The CDR3 region is CASSLSSGLNEQFF. Here the CDR3 DNA reads TGTGCCAGCTCATTGAGTAGCGGGCTCAATGAGCAGTTCTTC.

This rearrangement joins TRBV27 to TRBJ2-7, with a possible D match to TRBD1 (5 bases). The CDR3 length is 14 residues. Germline CDR1 and CDR2: MNHEY and SMNVEV (reference sequence). The V gene lost 4 bases and the J gene lost 0 bases, with 10 bases spanning the gap. CDR3 bases: TGTGCCAGCAGTTCGACAGAACTCTCCTACGAGCAGTACTTC. Translation: CASSSTELSYEQYF.

Turning to this clone: The same CDR3 can be traced to other DNA sequences in this sample. This chain joins TRBV19 and TRBJ1-5, with D unresolved. CDR1 is LNHDA and CDR2 is SQIVND in the germline V gene (reference sequence). This CDR3 is built from 13 residues. V lost 3 bases and J 4 bases, leaving 7 bases between the germline ends. CDR3 loop: CASSITGNQPQHF. CDR3 coding DNA: TGTGCCAGTAGTATCACGGGGAATCAGCCCCAGCATTTT.

This chain uses TRBV18 with TRBJ1-1, with 10 bases aligning to TRBD1. The CDR3 loop spans 15 amino acids. J was trimmed by 2 bases and V by 5 bases; bases with no gene match: 5. CDR1 is KGHSH, CDR2 LQKENI, per germline. The CDR3 sequence is CASSRRQGANTEAFF. For the CDR3, the DNA is TGTGCCAGCTCAAGAAGACAGGGGGCTAACACTGAAGCTTTCTTT.

This sequence joins TRBV7-9 and TRBJ2-7; D not certain. The germline V gene encodes CDR1 SEHNR and CDR2 FQNEAQ (reference sequence). The CDR3 totals 14 residues. With 5 bases removed from V and 5 bases from J, the gap between germline ends came to 16 bases. The CDR3 is CASSPPATRDEQYF. DNA for the CDR3: TGTGCCAGCAGCCCTCCCGCGACTCGAGACGAGCAGTACTTC.

V and J are TRBV5-1 and TRBJ1-4, with D hard to call. Trimming took off 4 bases at V and 3 bases at J, with 13 bases between the two ends. CDR3 size: 15 residues. Germline CDR1 and CDR2: SGHRS and YFSETQ. CDR3: CASSPLAVSNEKLFF. The CDR3 nucleotides read TGCGCCAGCAGCCCCCTCGCCGTTTCTAATGAAAAACTGTTTTTT.

This clone occurred many times. The gene calls are TRBV4-2 and TRBJ2-2; TRBD2 agrees at 8 bases. The CDR3 covers 15 residues. With 0 bases clipped from V and 16 bases from J, the junction kept 13 bases outside the gene matches. Germline V CDR1 and CDR2: LGHNA, YNFKEQ. In DNA, the CDR3 is TGTGCCAGCAGCCAAGATAGCCGGGGGGGCAATTTCGAGTTTTTT. This translates into CASSQDSRGGNFEFF.